The present entry profiles one T cell receptor beta chain with its context. Its specificity is unknown. This entry is derived from a study of cytomegalovirus exposure and HLA in healthy donors. Study context: From approximately 170 million T cells, an earlier analysis saw 100 million to 140 million unique TCR beta sequences.

Study findings and constraints: Later, an analysis found that common viral pathogens appeared to be linked with several of the most significant clusters. Presence/absence analyses assumed roughly uniform sequencing depth across donors.

Both 60 Vbeta primers and 13 Jbeta primers went into the PCR. The data were produced by immunoSEQ multiplex PCR, yet TCRdb's version contains in-frame clones alone and is incomplete. The sample comprises around 150,000 clones, roughly 88% of which are singletons, and under 7.5% rests with the top ten. Although they were nominally healthy when sampled, donors likely had unrecorded immune exposures. This CDR3 spans 16 amino acids. Trimming removed 0 bases from V and 1 base from J; junction bases left unmatched: 0. Looked up from germline, CDR1 is SGDLS and CDR2 is YYNGEE. The chain combines TRBV9 with TRBJ2-2, with 10 bases fitting TRBD2. The receptor's source is a man in his forties or fifties in good health and CMV-seropositive. Sequencing used PBMCs. CDR3 sequence (DNA): TGTGCCAGCAGCGTAGGACTAGCGGGGAACACCGGGGAGCTGTTTTTT. Amino acid sequence: CASSVGLAGNTGELFF.